This T cell receptor beta chain was captured in a study of beta chain features in type 1 diabetes. For the study at large: Across all samples, around 98 million sorted cells were examined.

Expressed TCRB transcripts got sequenced, as all isolated RNA was reverse transcribed. The assay was immunoSEQ multiplex PCR, and TCRdb's table has in-frame clones only and misses some. The sample holds some 350,000 clones, 8% to 10% seen once. The germline V gene encodes CDR1 SNHLY and CDR2 FYNNEI. CDR3 size: 11 residues. Deletions cut 10 bases from V and 3 bases from J, with 10 bases between. Study-level results: Across all four CD4+ subsets, people with type 1 diabetes showed modestly shorter TCRB CDR3s.

On this clone itself: Its antigen is unknown.

Sequencing was done on a sample of central memory CD4+ T cells from blood. V usage is TRBV2 and J usage is TRBJ2-7; the D is unclear. The TCR comes from a man between 25 and 39 years old with type 1 diabetes. The CDR3 is CATYIGYEQYF. The CDR3 DNA is TGTGCCACCTATATTGGCTACGAGCAGTACTTC.